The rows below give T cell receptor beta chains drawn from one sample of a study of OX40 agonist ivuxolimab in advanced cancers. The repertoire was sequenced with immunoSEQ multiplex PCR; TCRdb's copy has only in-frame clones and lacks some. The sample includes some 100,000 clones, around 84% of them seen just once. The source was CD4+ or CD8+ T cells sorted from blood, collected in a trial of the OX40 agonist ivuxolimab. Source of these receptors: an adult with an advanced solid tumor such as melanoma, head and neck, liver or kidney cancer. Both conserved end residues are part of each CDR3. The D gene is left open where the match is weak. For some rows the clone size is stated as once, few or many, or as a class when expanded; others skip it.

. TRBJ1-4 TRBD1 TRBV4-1 TGCGCCAGCAGCCAGAGGGACAGGGCTGAAAAACTGTTTTTT CASSQRDRAEKLFF
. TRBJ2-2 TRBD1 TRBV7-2 TGTGCCAGCAGCCCTAGACAGGGGACCGGGGAGCTGTTTTTT CASSPRQGTGELFF
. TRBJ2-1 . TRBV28 TGTGCCAGCAGTTTTTCAGATGGCTCCTACAATGAGCAGTTCTTC CASSFSDGSYNEQFF
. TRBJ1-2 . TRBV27 TGTGCCAGCAGTTTAGCCGGGGCTAACTATGGCTACACCTTC CASSLAGANYGYTF
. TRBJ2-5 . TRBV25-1 TGTGCCAGCAGTGGACCGGAGCGGGACCAAGAGACCCAGTACTTC CASSGPERDQETQYF
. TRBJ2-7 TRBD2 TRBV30 TGTGCCTGGAGCCCCGCCGGGCTAGCGGTAACCCTACGAGGGCAGTACTTC CAWSPAGLAVTLRGQYF
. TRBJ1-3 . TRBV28 TGTGCCAGCACCCTAAAATGGGGAAATGGAAACACCATATATTTT CASTLKWGNGNTIYF
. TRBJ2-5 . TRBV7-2 TGTGCCAGCAGCTTACGTCTTGTTAGCCAGACCCAGTACTTC CASSLRLVSQTQYF
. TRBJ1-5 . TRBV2 TGTGCCAGCAGTCTCCTTGGTGGCAATCAGCCCCAGCATTTT CASSLLGGNQPQHF
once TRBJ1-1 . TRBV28 TGTGCCAGCAGTTTAGAGGGTCGGGGGTACACTGAAGCTTTCTTT CASSLEGRGYTEAFF
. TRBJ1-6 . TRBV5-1 TGCGCCAGCAGCTTCGATGCCAGGGATAATTCACCCCTCCACTTT CASSFDARDNSPLHF
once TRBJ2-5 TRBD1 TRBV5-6 TGTGCCAGCAGCCGGACAGGGGTCGAGACCCAGTACTTC CASSRTGVETQYF
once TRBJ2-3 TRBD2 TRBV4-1 TGCGCCAGCAGCCAAGATCTCCGACTAGCCCGGTGTACGCAGTATTTT CASSQDLRLARCTQYF
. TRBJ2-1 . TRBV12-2 TGTGCAAGTCGCTTAAGAAGGACAGGGGGAGAGCAGTTCTTC CASRLRRTGGEQFF
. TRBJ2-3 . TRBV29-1 TGCAGCGTTGACGCACACTACACAGATACGCAGTATTTT CSVDAHYTDTQYF
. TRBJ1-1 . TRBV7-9 TGTGCCAGCAGCTTGGGAGGGAGTCTCCTTGAAGCTTTCTTT CASSLGGSLLEAFF
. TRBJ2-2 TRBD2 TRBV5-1 TGCGCCAGCAGCTCGCAGACTAGCAGTGACACCGGGGAGCTGTTTTTT CASSSQTSSDTGELFF
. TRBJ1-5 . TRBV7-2 TGTGCCAGCAGGTCAAGTAATAGCAATCAGCCCCAGCATTTT CASRSSNSNQPQHF
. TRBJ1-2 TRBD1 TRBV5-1 TGCGCCAGCAGCCCCTGGGGACAGGGGGATGGCTACACCTTC CASSPWGQGDGYTF
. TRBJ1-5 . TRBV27 TGTGCCAGCAGCCCGGGGGGGTATAGCAATCAGCCCCAGCATTTT CASSPGGYSNQPQHF
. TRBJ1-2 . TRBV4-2 TGTGCCAGCAGCCAAGATCTTGGCGGGACCAACTATGGCTACACCTTC CASSQDLGGTNYGYTF
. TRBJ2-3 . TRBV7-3 TGTGCCAGCAGTCCTGGGGCACTCCCTCGGGGAGATACGCAGTATTTT CASSPGALPRGDTQYF